A single sample gave rise to the 2 T cell receptor beta chains below, sequenced in a study of regulatory T cells in long-lasting Graves disease. Arm-PCR of CDR3 regions and iRepertoire HTBI primers were the basis on which TCR beta libraries were built. TCRdb fed the multiplex PCR reads into MiXCR, producing one record per CDR3 protein. The sample includes 400,000 to 500,000 distinct CDR3 sequences, 14% of them seen just once. The time point denotes: newly diagnosed GD, antithyroid drugs for less than 3 months. PBMC-derived RNA was used for the TCR library. This same sample was also part of a study on T cells in Graves' hyperthyroidism and ophthalmopathy.

The specimen comprised peripheral blood mononuclear cells (PBMCs), sampled at new diagnosis, from a patient treated with antithyroid drugs. These receptors were collected from a woman aged 50 to 65 with Graves disease.

This clonotype came up many times. The gene calls are TRBV28 and TRBJ1-3; maybe TRBD1 (6 bases). Trimming shortened V by 3 bases and J by 3 bases, and 9 bases separated the two germline ends. Germline loops: CDR1 MDHEN, CDR2 SYDVKM. This CDR3 is built from 14 residues. CDR3 sequence reads: CASSFYRDGNTIYF. CDR3 nucleotide sequence: TGTGCCAGCAGTTTCTACAGGGATGGAAACACCATATATTTT.

This clonotype was seen repeatedly, ten times or more. The chain is built from TRBV29-1 and TRBJ1-6; D may be TRBD1 (6 bases). Germline V gene data show CDR1 as SQVTM and CDR2 as ANQGSEA. Trimming shortened V by 4 bases and J by 6 bases, and 10 bases separated the two germline ends. The CDR3 sequence is 13 residues long. CDR3 in amino acids: CSVGQGINSPLHF. DNA for the CDR3: TGCAGCGTTGGGCAGGGGATTAATTCACCCCTCCACTTT.